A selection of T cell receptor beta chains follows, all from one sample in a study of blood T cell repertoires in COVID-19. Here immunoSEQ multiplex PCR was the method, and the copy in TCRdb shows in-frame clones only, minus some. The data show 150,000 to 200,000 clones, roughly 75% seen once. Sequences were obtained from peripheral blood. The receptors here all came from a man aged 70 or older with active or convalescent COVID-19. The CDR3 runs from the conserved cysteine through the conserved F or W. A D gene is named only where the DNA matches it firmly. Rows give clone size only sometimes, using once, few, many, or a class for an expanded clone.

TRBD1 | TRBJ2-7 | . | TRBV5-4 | CASSLETGGYEQYF | TGTGCCAGCAGCTTGGAGACAGGGGGTTACGAGCAGTACTTC
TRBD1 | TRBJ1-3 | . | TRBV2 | CASSPDRAGNTIYF | TGTGCCAGCAGTCCCGACAGGGCTGGAAACACCATATATTTT
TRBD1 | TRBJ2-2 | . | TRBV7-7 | CASSLGQINTGELFF | TGTGCTAGCAGCTTGGGACAGATTAACACCGGGGAGCTGTTTTTT
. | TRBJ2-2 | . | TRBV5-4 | CASSLAAANTGELFF | TGTGCCAGCAGCTTGGCCGCGGCGAACACCGGGGAGCTGTTTTTT
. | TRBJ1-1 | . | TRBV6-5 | CASRVSSYTEAFF | TGTGCCAGCAGGGTGTCGAGTTACACTGAAGCTTTCTTT
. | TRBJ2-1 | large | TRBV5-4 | CASSLGVAGENNEQFF | TGTGCCAGCAGTCTCGGGGTAGCAGGAGAGAACAATGAGCAGTTCTTC
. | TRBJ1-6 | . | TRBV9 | CASSVQDYNSPLHF | TGTGCCAGCAGCGTACAGGACTATAATTCACCCCTCCACTTT
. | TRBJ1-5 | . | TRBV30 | CAWRQGDQPQHF | TGTGCCTGGAGACAGGGAGATCAGCCCCAGCATTTT
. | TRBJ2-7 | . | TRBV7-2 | CASSFPPTGGYEQYF | TGTGCCAGCAGCTTCCCGCCGACAGGAGGCTACGAGCAGTACTTC
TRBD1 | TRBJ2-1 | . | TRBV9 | CASSPRQGSYNEQFF | TGTGCCAGCAGCCCAAGACAGGGATCCTACAATGAGCAGTTCTTC
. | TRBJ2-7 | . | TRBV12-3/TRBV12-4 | CASSLYYEQYF | TGTGCCAGCAGTTTATACTACGAGCAGTACTTC
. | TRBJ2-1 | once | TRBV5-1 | CASSLGLVSVYNEQFF | TGCGCCAGCAGCTTGGGACTAGTGAGCGTCTACAATGAGCAGTTCTTC
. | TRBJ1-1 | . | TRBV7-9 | CASIFVRNTEAFF | TGTGCCAGCATCTTTGTCAGGAACACTGAAGCTTTCTTT
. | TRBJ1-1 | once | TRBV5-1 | CASSLAVTGTTEAFF | TGCGCCAGCAGCTTAGCGGTGACAGGCACCACTGAAGCTTTCTTT
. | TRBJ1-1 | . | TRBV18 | CASSPGQMSTEAFF | TGTGCCAGCTCACCCGGACAGATGAGCACTGAAGCTTTCTTT
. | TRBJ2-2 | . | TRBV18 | CASSAGVPGTGELFF | TGTGCCAGCTCTGCAGGGGTACCGGGCACCGGGGAGCTGTTTTTT
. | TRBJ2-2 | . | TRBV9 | CASSADLKLLFF | TGTGCCAGCAGCGCGGACTTAAAGTTGCTGTTTTTT
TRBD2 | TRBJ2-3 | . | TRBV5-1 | CASTGLAGSTDTQYF | TGCGCCAGCACCGGACTAGCGGGAAGCACAGATACGCAGTATTTT
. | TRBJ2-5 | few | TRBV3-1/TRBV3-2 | CASRTSQETQYF | TGTGCCAGCAGGACATCCCAAGAGACCCAGTACTTC
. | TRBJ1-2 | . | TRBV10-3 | CAISEGSKNYGYTF | TGTGCCATCAGCGAGGGTTCTAAGAACTATGGCTACACCTTC
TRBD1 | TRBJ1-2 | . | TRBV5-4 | CASSLETGDLIPYTF | TGTGCCAGCAGCTTGGAGACAGGGGACTTAATACCCTACACCTTC
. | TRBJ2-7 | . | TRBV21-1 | CASSKDARPLVYEQYF | TGTGCCAGCAGCAAGGATGCAAGGCCCCTAGTCTACGAGCAGTACTTC
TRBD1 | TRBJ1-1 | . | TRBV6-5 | CASTQQGANTEAFF | TGTGCCAGCACCCAACAGGGGGCGAACACTGAAGCTTTCTTT
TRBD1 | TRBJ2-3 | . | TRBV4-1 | CASSEPTGRFTDTQYF | TGCGCCAGCAGCGAACCGACAGGGCGGTTCACAGATACGCAGTATTTT
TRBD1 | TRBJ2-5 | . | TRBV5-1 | CASSFKDRTRETQYF | TGCGCCAGCAGCTTTAAGGACAGGACCCGAGAGACCCAGTACTTC
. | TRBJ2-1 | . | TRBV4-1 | CASSQPSGRSGYNEQFF | TGCGCCAGCAGCCAACCTTCTGGGAGATCCGGCTACAATGAGCAGTTCTTC
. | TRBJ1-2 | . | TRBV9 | CASHPREGGSPYGYTF | TGTGCCAGCCACCCTCGGGAGGGAGGATCCCCCTATGGCTACACCTTC
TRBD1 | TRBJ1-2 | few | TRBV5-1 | CASSTGQAHYGYTF | TGCGCCAGCAGCACTGGACAGGCCCACTATGGCTACACCTTC
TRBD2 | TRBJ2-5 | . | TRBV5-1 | CASSFSGGTQETQYF | TGCGCCAGCAGCTTCAGCGGGGGAACCCAAGAGACCCAGTACTTC
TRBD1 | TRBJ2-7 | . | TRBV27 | CASNRQGALDEQYF | TGTGCCAGCAATCGACAGGGGGCTTTAGACGAGCAGTACTTC
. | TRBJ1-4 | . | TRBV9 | CASSSSSPEANEKLFF | TGTGCCAGCAGCTCGAGTTCCCCAGAGGCTAATGAAAAACTGTTTTTT
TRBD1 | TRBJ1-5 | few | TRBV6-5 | CASSRDRGDQPQHF | TGTGCCAGCAGCCGGGACAGAGGGGATCAGCCCCAGCATTTT
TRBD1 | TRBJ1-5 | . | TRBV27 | CASRPGTGLFGNQPQHF | TGTGCCAGCAGACCCGGGACAGGGCTGTTCGGCAATCAGCCCCAGCATTTT
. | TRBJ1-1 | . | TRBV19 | CASSSGEGTPNTEAFF | TGTGCCAGTAGCAGTGGAGAGGGAACCCCGAACACTGAAGCTTTCTTT
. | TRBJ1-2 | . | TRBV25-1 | CASSDQGEVGYTF | TGTGCCAGCAGTGACCAGGGTGAGGTGGGCTACACCTTC
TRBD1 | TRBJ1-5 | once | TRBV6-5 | CASSRDRTAAQPQHF | TGTGCCAGCAGCCGGGACAGGACCGCGGCGCAGCCCCAGCATTTT
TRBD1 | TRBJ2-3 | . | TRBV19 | CASSQSTGGWDTQYF | TGTGCCAGTAGCCAATCGACAGGGGGCTGGGATACGCAGTATTTT
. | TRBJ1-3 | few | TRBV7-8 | CASSFTATRGSGNTIYF | TGTGCCAGCAGCTTCACCGCAACCCGGGGGTCTGGAAACACCATATATTTT
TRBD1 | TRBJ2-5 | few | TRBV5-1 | CASSLQGLQETQYF | TGCGCCAGCAGCTTACAGGGGCTCCAAGAGACCCAGTACTTC
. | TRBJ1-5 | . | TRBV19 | CASSALGQGSQPQHF | TGTGCCAGTAGCGCTCTGGGGCAGGGGAGTCAGCCCCAGCATTTT